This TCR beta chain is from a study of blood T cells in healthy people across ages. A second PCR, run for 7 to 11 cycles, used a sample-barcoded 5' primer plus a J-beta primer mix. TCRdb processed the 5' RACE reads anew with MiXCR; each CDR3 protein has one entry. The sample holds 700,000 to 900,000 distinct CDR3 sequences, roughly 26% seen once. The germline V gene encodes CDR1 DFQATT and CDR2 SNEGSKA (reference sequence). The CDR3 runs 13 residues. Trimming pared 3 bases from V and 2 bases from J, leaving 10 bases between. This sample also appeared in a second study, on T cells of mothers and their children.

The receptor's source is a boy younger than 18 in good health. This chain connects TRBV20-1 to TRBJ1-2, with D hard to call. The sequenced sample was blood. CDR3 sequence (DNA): TGCAGTGCTAGTTTAGGAGGGAACTATGGCTACACCTTC. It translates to CSASLGGNYGYTF.